These 25 T cell receptor beta chains originate from one sample sequenced in a study of blood T cell repertoires in COVID-19 (dated by TCRdb to 2018 to 2021). Libraries came from the immunoSEQ multiplex PCR assay. The table comes from immuneACCESS by way of TCRdb, which keeps in-frame sequences with V and J called. Part of the clones is missing from these tables; in studies checked, under half for an unresolved V gene and the rest for unknown reasons. The sample table shows fewer than 100,000 clones, and roughly 91% are seen once. Under 2.5% of the sample rests with the top ten. Input material: peripheral blood. The receptors derive from a woman in her forties or fifties in a cohort sampled during active COVID-19.

The rearrangement uses TRBV11-2 and TRBJ2-2; perhaps TRBD1 as D (6 bases). The CDR3 runs 15 residues. Germline values: CDR1 SGHAT, CDR2 FQNNGV. Deletions cut 5 bases from V and 6 bases from J, with 16 bases between. CDR3 nucleotides: TGTGCCAGCAGCGGCCTTAGACAGGAGGCCGGGGAGCTGTTTTTT. It yields the protein CASSGLRQEAGELFF. The complete variable domain, with remaining parts taken from reference TRBV11-2 and TRBJ2-2, reads EAGVAQSPRYKIIEKRQSVAFWCNPISGHATLYWYQQILGQGPKLLIQFQNNGVVDDSQLPKDRFSAERLKGVDSTLKIQPAKLEDSAVYLCASSGLRQEAGELFFGEGSRLTVL.

V and J are TRBV19 and TRBJ2-7; TRBD2 aligns across 10 bases. The CDR3 consists of 14 residues. Germline V gene lookup returns CDR1 LNHDA and CDR2 SQIVND (reference sequence). V shed 4 bases, J shed 2 bases, and the junction held 2 bases outside the gene matches. The CDR3 sequence: CASSRTSGTYEQYF. CDR3 coding DNA: TGTGCCAGTAGTAGGACTAGCGGTACCTACGAGCAGTACTTC.

V and J are TRBV6-6 and TRBJ1-1; D possibly corresponds to TRBD1 (6 bases). Looked up from germline, CDR1 is MNHNY and CDR2 is SVGAGI (reference sequence). V dropped 4 bases and J dropped 6 bases, with 12 bases sitting between them. The CDR3 runs to 13 residues. CDR3 amino acids: CASSSQGFSEAFF. The CDR3 region has the DNA TGTGCCAGCAGTTCCCAGGGGTTCTCTGAAGCTTTCTTT.

Ten or more counts support this clone. The chain links TRBV13 to TRBJ2-1, with 8 bases aligning to TRBD2. V was pared by 4 bases and J by 9 bases, with 5 bases of the junction left unmatched. This CDR3 comprises 13 residues. Per germline, CDR1 PRHDT and CDR2 FYEKMQ (reference sequence). The CDR3 region is CASSSAGEVEQFF. In DNA, the CDR3 is TGTGCCAGCAGCTCAGCGGGGGAGGTTGAGCAGTTCTTC.

The chain is built from TRBV28 and TRBJ2-7, with 12 nucleotides matching TRBD2. J was trimmed by 0 bases and V by 5 bases; bases with no gene match: 11. The V gene's germline CDR1 is MDHEN and CDR2 SYDVKM. The length of the CDR3 is 18 residues. The CDR3: CASSELAGGLTSSYEQYF. Written as DNA, the CDR3 is TGTGCCAGCAGTGAACTAGCGGGAGGACTAACCAGCTCCTACGAGCAGTACTTC.

The chain has TRBV3-1 (or the pseudogene TRBV3-2) and TRBJ2-7, with D hard to call. CDR3 length equals 14 residues. Germline CDR1 is LGHDT and CDR2 is YNNKEL (reference sequence). Trimming removed 0 bases at V and 2 bases at J, with 8 bases between. Written as DNA, the CDR3 is TGTGCCAGCAGCCAAGAGACTCTCCCCTACGAGCAGTACTTC. Translated: CASSQETLPYEQYF.

This chain connects TRBV6-5 to TRBJ2-3; tentative D call: TRBD1 (6 bases). V lost 6 bases to trimming and J lost 1 base, with 14 bases between them. The CDR3 is 15 residues long. Germline CDR1 is MNHEY and CDR2 is SVGAGI. In DNA, the CDR3 is TGTGCCAGCAGACCATACAGGGAGCGCACAGATACGCAGTATTTT. Encoded protein: CASRPYRERTDTQYF.

In regard to this clone: Without the conserved terminal phenylalanine or tryptophan, this CDR3 likely stems from a read error. It is unclear where the CDR3 begins or ends on the DNA, so no DNA is shown, and the CDR3 is as TCRdb lists it. The chain employs TRBV28 and TRBJ1-2; TRBD1 is the table's D call and was not checked against the DNA. The CDR3 region is 11 residues in length, termini included. CDR1 MDHEN and CDR2 SYDVKM come from the germline V gene. CDR3 residues: CASSYRGQVYL.

This sequence joins TRBV19 and TRBJ2-1; a weak D match, TRBD2 (6 bases). Trimming took off 7 bases at V and 7 bases at J, with 14 bases between the two ends. The V gene's germline CDR1 is LNHDA and CDR2 SQIVND (reference sequence). The CDR3 covers 13 residues. The CDR3 loop is CASNNLRENEQFF. In DNA, the CDR3 is TGTGCCAGTAACAACCTCCGGGAGAATGAGCAGTTCTTC.

The V call is TRBV28, the J call TRBJ1-5, with D tentatively TRBD1 (5 bases). Looked up from germline, CDR1 is MDHEN and CDR2 is SYDVKM. The CDR3 contains 16 residues. V lost 3 bases and J 6 bases, leaving 18 bases between the germline ends. CDR3 sequence (DNA): TGTGCCAGCAGTTTTATATCCCGTGGGGGAGGTCAGCCCCAGCATTTT. This encodes CASSFISRGGGQPQHF.

This clone has a handful of counts. The rearrangement links TRBV29-1 to TRBJ2-5; TRBD2 aligns across 13 bases. The germline V gene has CDR1 SQVTM and CDR2 ANQGSEA. Trimming took 6 bases from V and 1 from J; bases not matched to a gene: 8. The CDR3 has 16 amino acids. This CDR3 is CSVHRLAGGPQETQYF. In DNA form, the CDR3 reads TGCAGCGTGCATCGACTAGCGGGGGGACCCCAAGAGACCCAGTACTTC.

Concerning this clone itself: Its ends do not fully match the called genes, so a read error is possible. The chain employs TRBV4-1 and TRBJ2-7; D gene ambiguous. The CDR3 totals 13 residues. CDR1 and CDR2 from the germline V gene are MGHRA and YSYEKL. The CDR3 protein is CASSQDLSHEQYF. The CDR3 DNA reads as TGCGCCAGCAGCCAAGATCTCTCCCACGAGCAGTACTTC.

This clone was seen only once. The junction does not match germline at one end; this may be a read error. The sample holds other DNA sequences that translate to the same CDR3. The CDR3 DNA sequence: TGTGCCAGCAGCTCTCAAAGGCGCATTGCGGGCACTGAAGCCTTCTTT. It yields the protein CASSSQRRIAGTEAFF. The chain recombines TRBV4-2 with TRBJ1-1; D gene unclear. The CDR3 has 16 amino acids. Germline V gene data show CDR1 as LGHNA and CDR2 as YNFKEQ.

In this sample, this clone turned up a few times. The rearrangement joins TRBV3-1 (or the pseudogene TRBV3-2) to TRBJ2-7, with 9 bases fitting TRBD1. The CDR3 consists of 16 residues. The V and J ends lost 3 bases and 1 base, in that order; junction bases with no gene match: 7. Germline CDR1 is LGHDT and CDR2 is YNNKEL (reference sequence). CDR3 sequence: CASSQGTGKGSYEQYF. The CDR3 nucleotides are TGTGCCAGCAGCCAGGGGACAGGGAAGGGGTCCTACGAGCAGTACTTC.

DNA of the CDR3: TGTGCCAGCAGTTACTCGTGGGTGGGAGCTGGCTACACCTTC. As protein: CASSYSWVGAGYTF. The chain employs TRBV6-5 and TRBJ1-2; D is unclear. Between the trimmed V and J ends, which lost 0 bases and 7 bases, there was a span of 12 bases. CDR1 is MNHEY and CDR2 is SVGAGI in the germline V gene. The CDR3 length is 14 residues.

This clone came up a few times. The V gene is TRBV6-5, the J gene TRBJ1-2; unclear D gene. V shed 0 bases and J shed 7 bases, with 9 bases lying between them. The germline CDR1 and CDR2 sequences are MNHEY and SVGAGI. CDR3 length: 13 amino acids. CDR3 bases: TGTGCCAGCAGTTACTCGAACGGGGTTGGCTACACCTTC. It yields the protein CASSYSNGVGYTF.

The chain combines TRBV9 with TRBJ2-5, with 9 bases identical to TRBD2. CDR3 size: 16 residues. J lost 1 base, V lost 4 bases, and 8 bases had no gene match. The V gene's germline CDR1 is SGDLS and CDR2 YYNGEE. The CDR3 DNA reads TGTGCCAGCAGCCCAGGGGCGGGAGGGCGCCAAGAGACCCAGTACTTC. Translation: CASSPGAGGRQETQYF.

The J gene is TRBJ2-1, the V gene TRBV18, with D perhaps matching TRBD1 (6 bases). Germline V gene lookup returns CDR1 KGHSH and CDR2 LQKENI. V lost 0 bases and J 3 bases, leaving 9 bases between the germline ends. This CDR3 region has 15 residues. CDR3 loop: CASSPPGDNYNEQFF. The CDR3 DNA reads as TGTGCCAGCTCACCACCGGGGGACAACTACAATGAGCAGTTCTTC.

The chain couples TRBV6-5 to TRBJ1-1; 8 bases line up with TRBD1. The CDR3 covers 15 residues. V shed 5 bases and J 11 bases; nucleotides not matched to a gene: 16. The germline gives CDR1 MNHEY, CDR2 SVGAGI. For the CDR3, the DNA is TGTGCCAGCAGTCCGCACCGGGACAGGCATAGTGGGGCTTTCTTT. This translates into CASSPHRDRHSGAFF.

CDR3 nucleotide sequence: TGTGCCAGCAGTTACCAGAGGGTGGCCGGGGAGCTGTTTTTT. Its protein product is CASSYQRVAGELFF. The gene calls are TRBV6-5 and TRBJ2-2, with TRBD2 as a possible D gene (5 bases). Germline V lookup: CDR1 MNHEY, CDR2 SVGAGI. The CDR3 extends over 14 amino acids. The V and J ends lost 2 bases and 6 bases respectively, with 10 bases between them.

This clone has only one observation. The chain couples TRBV7-6 to TRBJ2-7; 13 bases fit TRBD2. This CDR3 is built from 18 residues. J was trimmed by 2 bases and V by 5 bases; bases with no gene match: 12. Germline loops: CDR1 SGHVS, CDR2 FNYEAQ. The CDR3 loop is CASSRGPGTSGKAYEQYF. DNA of the CDR3: TGTGCCAGCAGCAGGGGACCCGGGACTAGCGGGAAGGCCTACGAGCAGTACTTC.

V usage is TRBV27 and J usage is TRBJ2-7; 7 positions agree with TRBD1. V lost 5 bases, J lost 3 bases, and 4 bases stayed unmatched. Germline V CDR1 and CDR2: MNHEY, SMNVEV (reference sequence). The CDR3 contains 13 residues. CDR3 sequence (DNA): TGTGCCAGCAGTCAACAGGGGCACTACGAGCAGTACTTC. It yields the protein CASSQQGHYEQYF.

V usage is TRBV28 and J usage is TRBJ1-5; D not certain. In germline, CDR1 is MDHEN, CDR2 SYDVKM. CDR3 length: 12 amino acids. V was shortened by 4 bases and J by 9 bases, with 10 bases between the two germline ends. CDR3 bases: TGTGCCAGCAGTTCGATCAGATTGCCCCAGCATTTT. Its protein product is CASSSIRLPQHF.

This clone appeared a single time. The chain carries TRBV7-6 and TRBJ2-2; D gene unclear. The CDR3 is 12 residues long. Trimming pared 2 bases from V and 6 bases from J, leaving 4 bases between. The germline CDR1 and CDR2 sequences are SGHVS and FNYEAQ. The CDR3 DNA is TGTGCCAGCAGCTTAACATCCGGGGAGCTGTTTTTT. It translates to CASSLTSGELFF.

The genes are TRBV5-8 and TRBJ2-5, with D possibly being TRBD2 (6 bases). Trimming stripped 1 base from V and 4 bases from J, with 14 bases between. In germline, CDR1 is SGHTS, CDR2 YDEGEE. The CDR3 covers 15 residues. The CDR3 is CASSLSSGTGETQYF. The CDR3 DNA reads as TGTGCCAGCAGCTTGAGTTCAGGGACTGGAGAGACCCAGTACTTC.